Following are 14 T cell receptor beta chains from one sample sequenced in a study of T cells after yellow fever vaccination. From the 5' RACE reads, TCRdb called clonotypes with MiXCR, one entry per CDR3 protein. This sample has 200,000 to 300,000 distinct CDR3 sequences, with 5.5% to 8.5% found just once. The sample was CD4+ T cells sorted from PBMCs, taken on the day of the yellow fever booster vaccination. These receptors were taken from a man between 25 and 39 years old who received the YFV17D yellow fever vaccine.

The sample holds a few counts of this clonotype. This chain uses TRBV19 with TRBJ2-2; 11 bases fit TRBD2. Looked up from germline, CDR1 is LNHDA and CDR2 is SQIVND (reference sequence). The CDR3 runs 16 residues. V gave up 4 bases and J gave up 4 bases; unmatched junction bases: 5. The CDR3 loop is CASSTGLAGLTGELFF. CDR3 sequence (DNA): TGTGCCAGTAGTACCGGACTAGCGGGCCTCACCGGGGAGCTGTTTTTT.

The gene calls are TRBV7-8 and TRBJ2-4; 8 bases align to TRBD1. V was pared by 3 bases and J by 8 bases, with 3 bases of the junction left unmatched. Germline V CDR1 and CDR2: SGHVS, FQNEAQ. The CDR3 contains 13 residues. The CDR3 is CASSFQGADIQYF. In DNA form, the CDR3 reads TGTGCCAGCAGCTTCCAGGGGGCCGACATTCAGTACTTC.

In its sample, this clonotype was seen many times. V gene TRBV12-3 or TRBV12-4 combines with J gene TRBJ2-4; 7 bases line up with TRBD2. V lost 8 bases, J lost 1 base, and 2 bases stayed unmatched. The CDR3 is 13 residues long. DNA of the CDR3: TGTGCCAGCCGCGGGGGTGCCAAAAACATTCAGTACTTC. Translation gives CASRGGAKNIQYF.

In this sample, this clonotype turned up many times. The DNA of the CDR3 is TGTGCCAGCAGTTTTCAGGGAGCCTACAATGAGCAGTTCTTC. Its protein product is CASSFQGAYNEQFF. This chain uses TRBV6-5 with TRBJ2-1; D may be TRBD1 or TRBD2 (5 bases each). Trimming took 4 bases from V and 2 from J, leaving 9 bases between them. The germline gives CDR1 MNHEY, CDR2 SVGAGI. This CDR3 has 14 residues.

There are a few counts of this clonotype. The chain has TRBV20-1 and TRBJ2-1, with 10 nucleotides matching TRBD2. Germline CDR1 is DFQATT and CDR2 is SNEGSKA (reference sequence). CDR3 length equals 17 residues. Trimming took 6 bases from V and 0 from J; bases not matched to a gene: 11. CDR3 in DNA: TGCAGTGCAAATGCGGGACTAGCGTCGAGCTCCTACAATGAGCAGTTCTTC. The encoded protein is CSANAGLASSSYNEQFF.

V gene TRBV7-9 combines with J gene TRBJ1-3; D possibly corresponds to TRBD1 (5 bases). Germline CDR1 reads SEHNR; CDR2 reads FQNEAQ (reference sequence). CDR3 length equals 16 residues. The ends were cut back, 5 bases at V and 2 bases at J, with 16 bases in the middle. CDR3 sequence reads: CASSTGPGSTGNTIYF. The CDR3 DNA sequence: TGTGCCAGCAGCACGGGGCCAGGGTCTACTGGAAACACCATATATTTT.

This clonotype was detected many times. The chain employs TRBV18 and TRBJ2-3; maybe TRBD2 (5 bases). V was pared by 7 bases and J by 2 bases, with 10 bases between. Germline V gene lookup returns CDR1 KGHSH and CDR2 LQKENI. The CDR3 contains 13 residues. CDR3 sequence: CASFSGFTDTQYF. CDR3 in DNA: TGTGCCAGCTTCAGCGGTTTCACAGATACGCAGTATTTT.

The rearrangement uses TRBV12-3 or TRBV12-4 and TRBJ2-3; D gene uncertain. This CDR3 region has 14 residues. With 1 base removed from V and 4 bases from J, the gap between germline ends came to 9 bases. CDR3 loop: CASSLDIAPDTQYF. In DNA, the CDR3 is TGTGCCAGCAGTTTAGACATAGCCCCAGATACGCAGTATTTT.

This clonotype was recorded many times. The chain uses TRBV6-1 and TRBJ2-5; tentative D call: TRBD2 (7 bases). The CDR3 has 14 residues. The germline gives CDR1 MNHNS, CDR2 SASEGT. The V and J ends lost 6 bases and 4 bases respectively, with 15 bases between them. The CDR3 DNA reads as TGTGCCAGCAGGCGCAGGGGAGGGCCAGAGACCCAGTACTTC. It yields the protein CASRRRGGPETQYF.

This clonotype was recorded many times. CDR3 loop: CATSTSERLAAFYF. The DNA of the CDR3 is TGTGCCACCAGCACCTCAGAGCGACTAGCGGCTTTTTACTTC. The chain links TRBV15 to TRBJ2-7, with 9 nucleotides matching TRBD2. Germline V gene sequence: CDR1 LNHNV, CDR2 YYDKDF (reference sequence). J gave up 13 bases and V 4 bases, and 14 bases lay outside the gene matches. This CDR3 contains 14 residues.

This clonotype came up once. The genes are TRBV15 and TRBJ2-3; 11 bases agree with TRBD2. Germline V lookup: CDR1 LNHNV, CDR2 YYDKDF (reference sequence). This CDR3 is 19 amino acids long. Unmatched junction bases numbered 11, after V lost 1 base and J lost 2 bases. The CDR3 loop reads CATSRGEGYSGRDTDTQYF. CDR3 bases: TGTGCCACCAGCAGAGGTGAAGGCTATAGCGGGAGGGACACAGATACGCAGTATTTT.

The chain joins TRBV19 to TRBJ2-2, with 8 bases identical to TRBD2. Germline V CDR1 and CDR2: LNHDA, SQIVND (reference sequence). V trimming: 4 bases; J trimming: 6 bases; junction bases outside the gene matches: 13. The CDR3 consists of 17 residues. In nucleotides, the CDR3 is TGTGCCAGTAGTAGTTCGATAGCGGGAAGTCTATCCGGGGAGCTGTTTTTT. It yields the protein CASSSSIAGSLSGELFF.

Ten or more counts support this clonotype. CDR3 residues: CASSQQPTGTARGGELFF. The DNA of the CDR3 is TGCGCCAGCAGCCAGCAGCCCACCGGGACGGCAAGGGGCGGGGAGCTGTTTTTT. This sequence joins TRBV4-3 and TRBJ2-2; D tentatively reads TRBD1 or TRBD2 (5 bases each). Germline V CDR1 and CDR2: LGHNA, YSLEER. The CDR3 runs to 18 residues. V dropped 3 bases and J dropped 7 bases, with 24 bases sitting between them.

This clonotype was detected many times. This chain links TRBV5-1 with TRBJ2-2, with 10 nucleotides matching TRBD2. The CDR3 runs 18 residues. The germline V gene has CDR1 SGHRS and CDR2 YFSETQ. Unmatched junction bases numbered 11, after V lost 0 bases and J lost 6 bases. The CDR3 spells CASSLGTSGVGRAGELFF. CDR3 sequence (DNA): TGCGCCAGCAGCTTGGGGACTAGCGGAGTGGGAAGAGCCGGGGAGCTGTTTTTT.